The rows below give T cell receptor beta chains drawn from one sample of a study of T cell responses to AZD1222 COVID-19 vaccine. The data were produced by immunoSEQ multiplex PCR, yet TCRdb's version contains in-frame clones alone and is incomplete. Among just over 95,000 clones listed, approximately 88% were seen once. The input for sequencing was peripheral blood, taken on day 0 of AZD1222 vaccination. The receptors were sampled from an adult in good health. Both conserved end residues are part of each CDR3. The order of the fields is D gene, V gene, clone size, J gene, CDR3 DNA, CDR3 protein. D genes are given only for firm matches. The size field is filled for only some rows; it gives once, few, many or a size class.

D: TRBD1; V: TRBV4-3; size: .; J: TRBJ1-6; DNA: TGCGCCAGCAGCCAAGGACAGGGGAGAATTTCACCCCTCCACTTT; CDR3: CASSQGQGRISPLHF
D: .; V: TRBV19; size: .; J: TRBJ1-6; DNA: TGTGCCAGTAGTGCCGGGACTGATAATTCACCCCTCCACTTT; CDR3: CASSAGTDNSPLHF
D: .; V: TRBV7-6; size: .; J: TRBJ1-6; DNA: TGTGCCAGCAGCTTAGCCACGAGCTCCTATAATTCACCCCTCCACTTT; CDR3: CASSLATSSYNSPLHF
D: .; V: TRBV11-2; size: .; J: TRBJ2-2; DNA: TGTGCCAGCAGTCAAAGCTCCGGGTTTAACACCGGGGAGCTGTTTTTT; CDR3: CASSQSSGFNTGELFF
D: .; V: TRBV5-4; size: .; J: TRBJ1-5; DNA: TGTGCCAGCAGCTGGGGAGGGCAGCGAGATCAGCCCCAGCATTTT; CDR3: CASSWGGQRDQPQHF
D: .; V: TRBV7-9; size: .; J: TRBJ2-7; DNA: TGTGCCAGCAGCTTAGGCTCAGGCTACGAGCAGTACTTC; CDR3: CASSLGSGYEQYF
D: .; V: TRBV6-6; size: .; J: TRBJ2-1; DNA: TGTGCCAGCAGCTCCGGTGAGGAGCAGTTCTTC; CDR3: CASSSGEEQFF
D: .; V: TRBV5-1; size: .; J: TRBJ2-3; DNA: TGCGCCAGCAGCTTGGTAGGCCGGGGAAGTACAGATACGCAGTATTTT; CDR3: CASSLVGRGSTDTQYF
D: .; V: TRBV2; size: few; J: TRBJ1-6; DNA: TGTGCCAGCAGGGACCACTATAATTCACCCCTCCACTTT; CDR3: CASRDHYNSPLHF
D: .; V: TRBV6-5; size: .; J: TRBJ1-1; DNA: TGTGCCAGCAGTTATGGGATGAACACTGAAGCTTTCTTT; CDR3: CASSYGMNTEAFF
D: TRBD1; V: TRBV10-3; size: .; J: TRBJ1-5; DNA: TGTGCCATCACGGGACAGCCCAATCAGCCCCAGCATTTT; CDR3: CAITGQPNQPQHF
D: .; V: TRBV19; size: .; J: TRBJ1-5; DNA: TGTGCCAGTAGTATTAATTCCCGCGGGAGGCAGCCCCAGCATTTT; CDR3: CASSINSRGRQPQHF
D: .; V: TRBV5-4; size: .; J: TRBJ2-2; DNA: TGTGCCAGCACCCGCGGCACGGACGCCGGGGAGCTGTTTTTT; CDR3: CASTRGTDAGELFF
D: .; V: TRBV11-2; size: medium-sized; J: TRBJ2-2; DNA: TGTGCCAGCAGCTCCCCCACTTCGGGGCTCACCGGGGAGCTGTTTTTT; CDR3: CASSSPTSGLTGELFF
D: TRBD1; V: TRBV28; size: .; J: TRBJ1-2; DNA: TGTGCCAGCAGTCTTGGGACAGCCGCCAACTATGGCTACACCTTC; CDR3: CASSLGTAANYGYTF
D: TRBD1; V: TRBV2; size: .; J: TRBJ1-1; DNA: TGTGCCAGCAGTACAGGGGCTGGAACTGAAGCTTTCTTT; CDR3: CASSTGAGTEAFF
D: .; V: TRBV4-3; size: .; J: TRBJ2-2; DNA: TGCGCCAGCAGCCAAGACGGGGGAGGTCTCGCCGGGGAGCTGTTTTTT; CDR3: CASSQDGGGLAGELFF
D: .; V: TRBV5-1; size: .; J: TRBJ2-7; DNA: TGCGCCAGCAGCTTGGAGATGTCCCCTTCCTACGAGCAGTACTTC; CDR3: CASSLEMSPSYEQYF
D: .; V: TRBV18; size: .; J: TRBJ2-7; DNA: TGTGCCAGCTCACGGCCGGGACCCGGATCCTACGAGCAGTACTTC; CDR3: CASSRPGPGSYEQYF
D: TRBD1; V: TRBV19; size: .; J: TRBJ2-7; DNA: TGTGCCAGTAGCCGACAGGGGACCTACGAGCAGTACTTC; CDR3: CASSRQGTYEQYF
D: .; V: TRBV12-3/TRBV12-4; size: .; J: TRBJ1-1; DNA: TGTGCCAGCTCCCCTAACACTGAAGCTTTCTTT; CDR3: CASSPNTEAFF
D: .; V: TRBV7-9; size: .; J: TRBJ2-3; DNA: TGTGCCAGCAGCCAAGGGGGATCAGATACGCAGTATTTT; CDR3: CASSQGGSDTQYF
D: .; V: TRBV4-1; size: once; J: TRBJ2-7; DNA: TGCGCCAGCAGCCAAGCCGGTAGCCCCTACGAGCAGTACTTC; CDR3: CASSQAGSPYEQYF
D: .; V: TRBV7-9; size: .; J: TRBJ2-3; DNA: TGTGCCAGCAGCTTGAGACCACGGTTAGAAGATACGCAGTATTTT; CDR3: CASSLRPRLEDTQYF
D: TRBD1; V: TRBV27; size: .; J: TRBJ1-6; DNA: TGTGCCAGCAGTCTAAATACCGGGACAGGCTATAATTCACCCCTCCACTTT; CDR3: CASSLNTGTGYNSPLHF
D: TRBD1; V: TRBV3-1/TRBV3-2; size: .; J: TRBJ1-2; DNA: TGTGCCAGCAGCCGGGACAGTCCGCGCTATGGCTACACCTTC; CDR3: CASSRDSPRYGYTF
D: .; V: TRBV4-1; size: .; J: TRBJ2-2; DNA: TGCGCCAGCAGCCCCTCGGAAGGGGACGCCGGGGAGCTGTTTTTT; CDR3: CASSPSEGDAGELFF
D: .; V: TRBV27; size: .; J: TRBJ2-7; DNA: TGTGCCAGCAGTTTAAACAGGGAGGGCTCCTACGAGCAGTACTTC; CDR3: CASSLNREGSYEQYF
D: .; V: TRBV6-5; size: once; J: TRBJ2-3; DNA: TGTGCCAGAGGCGGGAATGGGGCAGATACGCAGTATTTT; CDR3: CARGGNGADTQYF
D: TRBD2; V: TRBV13; size: .; J: TRBJ2-4; DNA: TGTGCCAGCAGCTTTAGCGGGGGGTCACAGGAGTACTTC; CDR3: CASSFSGGSQEYF
D: TRBD1; V: TRBV5-6; size: .; J: TRBJ1-3; DNA: TGTGCCAGCAGCTTGTCGGGACAGGGAACGGAAACAACCATATATTTT; CDR3: CASSLSGQGTETTIYF
D: .; V: TRBV5-6; size: .; J: TRBJ2-2; DNA: TGTGCCAGCAGCCGCCCTATGGACGGGGAGCTGTTTTTT; CDR3: CASSRPMDGELFF
D: TRBD1; V: TRBV3-1/TRBV3-2; size: .; J: TRBJ1-1; DNA: TGTGCCAGCAGCCAAGTTCGAGGGGGCGCCGAAGCTTTCTTT; CDR3: CASSQVRGGAEAFF
D: .; V: TRBV2; size: .; J: TRBJ1-4; DNA: TGTGCCAGCCGAGAAACTAATGAAAAACTGTTTTTT; CDR3: CASRETNEKLFF
D: TRBD2; V: TRBV10-3; size: few; J: TRBJ2-1; DNA: TGTGCCATCAGTGAGTCTATGGGGCTAGCGGGGGCAGGTGAGCAGTTCTTC; CDR3: CAISESMGLAGAGEQFF